This T cell receptor beta chain derives from a study of cytomegalovirus exposure and HLA in healthy donors. Study-level points and caveats: It was about 150 TCR beta chains that were listed as cytomegalovirus-associated. In a later analysis, first-cohort TCR clusters were found to tend to co-occur in the 130 or so validation repertoires. Reports described diagnosis of cytomegalovirus status by the classifier as highly specific and sensitive.

The CDR3 covers 15 residues. The table came from immunoSEQ multiplex PCR; TCRdb's copy has only in-frame clones and leaves some out. The table lists 200,000 to 250,000 clones, around nine tenths of them singletons. Note on this clone: Antigen unknown.

Sequencing was performed on PBMCs. The sequence came from a young man in good health and CMV-seronegative. This chain joins TRBV7-5 and TRBJ2-5; the table gives TRBD1 as D, unverified against the DNA. TRBV7-5 is a pseudogene segment. The DNA of the CDR3 is TGTGTCAGAAGCCAAGGGACAGGGGTGGGAGAGACCCAGTACTTC. It translates to CVRSQGTGVGETQYF.